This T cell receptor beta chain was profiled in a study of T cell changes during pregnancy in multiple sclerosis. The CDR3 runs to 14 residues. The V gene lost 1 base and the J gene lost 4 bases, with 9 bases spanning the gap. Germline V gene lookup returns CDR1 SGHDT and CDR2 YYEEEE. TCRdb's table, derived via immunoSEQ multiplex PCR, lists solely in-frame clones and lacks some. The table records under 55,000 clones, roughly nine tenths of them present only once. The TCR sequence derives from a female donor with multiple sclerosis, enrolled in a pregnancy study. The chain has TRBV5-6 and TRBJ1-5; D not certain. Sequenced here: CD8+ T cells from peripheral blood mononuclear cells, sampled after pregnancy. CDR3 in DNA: TGTGCCAGCAGCTTGTACAGCTCTAATCAGCCCCAGCATTTT. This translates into CASSLYSSNQPQHF.